These 25 T cell receptor beta chains came from one sample sequenced in a study of shared clonotypes between healthy human individuals (dated by TCRdb to the early 2020s). The receptor library was made with the immunoSEQ multiplex PCR assay. TCRdb mirrors the immuneACCESS table, restricted to in-frame sequences. Some clones are absent from its copies; in checked studies, under half trace to an unresolved V gene, and the reason for the others is unknown. The sample profile shows some 1,900,000 clones; about 95% of them were found once. In total, the top ten clones hold 0.95% to 1.5% of the sample. For the CD8 naive samples, CD45RO-negative cells were positively selected for CCR7, yielding a CD45RA+CCR7+ population from which TemRA cells were excluded. Sequencing was done on a sample of naive CD8+ T cells sorted from blood. The cell subset or site label for this specimen denotes: CD45RA+CCR7+. The receptors here all came from a man younger than 35 in good health.

This clone was recorded only once. The same CDR3 is also encoded by other DNA sequences in this sample. This chain uses TRBV27 with TRBJ1-1; 8 bases agree with TRBD1. The CDR3 runs 14 residues. The V gene end was trimmed by 3 bases and the J gene end by 4 bases; junction bases not matched to a gene: 4. Germline V gene data show CDR1 as MNHEY and CDR2 as SMNVEV (reference sequence). In nucleotides, the CDR3 is TGTGCCAGCAGTTTGCAGGGGGCGCCCACTGAAGCTTTCTTT. Translated, it gives CASSLQGAPTEAFF.

This rearrangement joins TRBV27 to TRBJ2-7, with 7 bases matching TRBD1. The junction had 8 bases not matched to a gene; V was cut back by 5 bases and J by 1 base. CDR1 and CDR2 from the germline V gene are MNHEY and SMNVEV (reference sequence). The CDR3 covers 15 residues. CDR3 region: CASSPTGLASYEQYF. The CDR3 region has the DNA TGTGCCAGCAGTCCGACAGGGCTGGCTTCCTACGAGCAGTACTTC.

This chain joins TRBV7-9 and TRBJ2-3; D is undetermined. The CDR3 runs 14 residues. CDR1 and CDR2 from the germline V gene are SEHNR and FQNEAQ (reference sequence). The V gene lost 1 base and the J gene lost 1 base, with 6 bases spanning the gap. The CDR3 sequence is CASSLDIGTDTQYF. In DNA, the CDR3 is TGTGCCAGCAGCTTAGATATCGGCACAGATACGCAGTATTTT.

A single count supports this clone. The chain is built from TRBV10-2 and TRBJ2-1; no clear D gene. The CDR3 contains 14 residues. V was trimmed by 6 bases and J by 10 bases, leaving 19 bases between them. CDR1 is WSHSY, CDR2 SAAADI, per germline. The CDR3 region has the DNA TGCGCCAGCAGGGCCGATGGGTTTTATAGGGAGCAGTTCTTC. Protein product: CASRADGFYREQFF.

The rearrangement joins TRBV19 to TRBJ1-5; 7 bases are a match to TRBD1. This CDR3 has 16 residues. Looked up from germline, CDR1 is LNHDA and CDR2 is SQIVND (reference sequence). Trimming at V came to 6 bases and at J to 0 bases, leaving 8 bases not matched to a gene. The CDR3 DNA reads TGTGCCAGTAGGATCACAGGGGCGCCTAGCAATCAGCCCCAGCATTTT. Translating it yields CASRITGAPSNQPQHF.

CDR3 protein: CASSWGSPTYEQYF. Here the CDR3 DNA reads TGCGCCAGCAGCTGGGGATCGCCAACCTACGAGCAGTACTTC. This sequence joins TRBV5-1 and TRBJ2-7, with D uncertain. Germline CDR1 SGHRS, CDR2 YFSETQ. CDR3 size: 14 residues. Trimming pared 3 bases from V and 2 bases from J, leaving 12 bases between.

The table lists this clone with a count of one. This chain uses TRBV4-1 with TRBJ2-7, with TRBD1 identical over 8 bases. J gave up 3 bases and V 0 bases, and 4 bases lay outside the gene matches. Germline loops: CDR1 MGHRA, CDR2 YSYEKL. The CDR3 is 15 amino acids. The CDR3 sequence is CASSQDTGTGYEQYF. DNA for the CDR3: TGCGCCAGCAGCCAAGATACCGGGACAGGCTACGAGCAGTACTTC.

The V gene is TRBV7-9, the J gene TRBJ2-1, with no clear D. The CDR3 is 10 amino acids. V was clipped by 11 bases and J by 2 bases, with 4 bases between them. In germline, CDR1 is SEHNR, CDR2 FQNEAQ (reference sequence). CDR3 in amino acids: CAGAYNEQFF. CDR3 DNA sequence: TGTGCCGGGGCCTACAATGAGCAGTTCTTC.

The V and J genes are TRBV7-2 and TRBJ2-7, with 14 positions matching TRBD2. The CDR3 consists of 15 residues. With V trimmed by 5 bases and J by 7 bases, 7 bases remained unmatched. Germline V CDR1 and CDR2: SGHTA, FQGNSA. This CDR3 is CASSIGTSGRDEQYF. CDR3 sequence (DNA): TGTGCCAGCAGCATCGGGACTAGCGGGAGAGATGAGCAGTACTTC.

The chain employs TRBV5-8 and TRBJ2-7; no clear D. The V and J ends lost 0 bases and 0 bases respectively, with 7 bases between them. Germline V gene data show CDR1 as SGHTS and CDR2 as YDEGEE. The CDR3 spans 14 residues. Here the CDR3 reads CASSLETVSYEQYF. The CDR3 DNA is TGTGCCAGCAGCTTGGAGACGGTCTCCTACGAGCAGTACTTC.

The chain is built from TRBV6-1 and TRBJ1-1; D is unresolved. Germline V gene sequence: CDR1 MNHNS, CDR2 SASEGT. Trimming stripped 6 bases from V and 4 bases from J, with 12 bases between. This CDR3 is built from 13 residues. CDR3 bases: TGTGCCAGCAGCCTTAATCCCGGCACTGAAGCTTTCTTT. Its translation is CASSLNPGTEAFF.

The V and J genes are TRBV2 and TRBJ2-7; TRBD2 aligns across 10 bases. Unmatched junction bases numbered 11, after V lost 8 bases and J lost 7 bases. Germline V lookup: CDR1 SNHLY, CDR2 FYNNEI. The CDR3 has 14 amino acids. CDR3 sequence reads: CASLRAGGPGEQYF. CDR3 nucleotide sequence: TGTGCCAGCTTGAGAGCGGGAGGGCCGGGGGAGCAGTACTTC.

V is TRBV4-3 and J is TRBJ2-7, with D possibly being TRBD1 (6 bases). This CDR3 is 16 amino acids long. Trimming took 0 bases from V and 1 from J, leaving 13 bases between them. Germline values: CDR1 LGHNA, CDR2 YSLEER. CDR3 protein: CASSQDIQGQSYEQYF. CDR3 nucleotides: TGCGCCAGCAGCCAAGATATTCAGGGGCAGTCCTACGAGCAGTACTTC.

Concerning this clone itself: This sample also contains other DNA sequences that code for the same CDR3. The CDR3: CASSSSGANVLTF. The CDR3 DNA sequence: TGTGCCAGCAGCTCCTCTGGGGCCAACGTCCTGACTTTC. This chain connects TRBV9 to TRBJ2-6; no clear D. This CDR3 has 13 residues. Germline values: CDR1 SGDLS, CDR2 YYNGEE. The ends were cut back, 4 bases at V and 0 bases at J, with 2 bases in the middle.

This clone was counted only a few times. This chain connects TRBV28 to TRBJ2-7; tentatively, D is TRBD1 (5 bases). CDR1 and CDR2 from the germline V gene are MDHEN and SYDVKM. The CDR3 consists of 12 residues. V shed 5 bases and J shed 4 bases, with 9 bases lying between them. CDR3 nucleotide sequence: TGTGCCAGCAGTACGACAGCGTACGAGCAGTACTTC. It specifies CASSTTAYEQYF. Full variable domain (missing parts from reference TRBV28 and TRBJ2-7): DVKVTQSSRYLVKRTGEKVFLECVQDMDHENMFWYRQDPGLGLRLIYFSYDVKMKEKGDIPEGYSVSREKKERFSLILESASTNQTSMYLCASSTTAYEQYFGPGTRLTVT.

This clone was seen just once. The chain employs TRBV5-6 and TRBJ2-1; 9 bases map to TRBD2. Germline V gene lookup returns CDR1 SGHDT and CDR2 YYEEEE. Trimming cost V 0 bases and J 6 bases; bases outside gene matches: 4. This CDR3 comprises 15 residues. CDR3 DNA sequence: TGTGCCAGCAGCTTGGTAGCGGGAGAGGGCAATGAGCAGTTCTTC. It specifies CASSLVAGEGNEQFF.

The chain is built from TRBV10-3 and TRBJ2-7, with TRBD2 matching over 10 bases. J lost 3 bases, V lost 6 bases, and 2 bases had no gene match. Germline V lookup: CDR1 ENHRY, CDR2 SYGVKD. This CDR3 region has 13 residues. This CDR3 is CAIRGLADYEQYF. In DNA form, the CDR3 reads TGTGCCATCAGAGGACTAGCGGACTACGAGCAGTACTTC.

The chain joins TRBV5-4 to TRBJ2-7; tentatively, D is TRBD1 or TRBD2 (5 bases each). Germline assignment: CDR1 SGHNT and CDR2 YYREEE (reference sequence). Trimming pared 3 bases from V and 0 bases from J, leaving 10 bases between. CDR3 length: 14 amino acids. The CDR3 region has the DNA TGTGCCAGCAGCTGGGACGGGGACTCCTACGAGCAGTACTTC. Protein product: CASSWDGDSYEQYF.

The chain has TRBV28 and TRBJ1-6; a possible D gene is TRBD1 (5 bases). CDR1 MDHEN and CDR2 SYDVKM come from the germline V gene. CDR3 length: 14 amino acids. V lost 8 bases and J lost 9, with 17 bases in between. The CDR3 is CASQGGPEGSPLHF. The CDR3 coding sequence is TGTGCCAGCCAGGGCGGGCCCGAGGGTTCACCCCTCCACTTT.

This clone occurred once. V and J are TRBV13 and TRBJ2-7; D is perhaps TRBD1 (5 bases). The germline V and J ends were trimmed by 6 bases and 3 bases, with 21 bases remaining between them. Germline values: CDR1 PRHDT, CDR2 FYEKMQ (reference sequence). The CDR3 sequence is 16 residues long. This chain's CDR3 is CASRGWGTGVNYEQYF. The CDR3, as DNA: TGTGCCAGCAGGGGGTGGGGCACAGGCGTTAACTACGAGCAGTACTTC.

The genes are TRBV10-3 and TRBJ2-2; perhaps TRBD2 as D (5 bases). The CDR3 loop spans 15 amino acids. V lost 2 bases and J 0 bases, leaving 7 bases between the germline ends. CDR1 and CDR2 from the germline V gene are ENHRY and SYGVKD. CDR3 protein: CAISETDSNTGELFF. The CDR3 DNA reads as TGTGCCATCAGTGAGACGGACTCGAACACCGGGGAGCTGTTTTTT.

The chain uses TRBV5-6 and TRBJ2-2; D possibly uses TRBD1 or TRBD2 (6 bases each). Trimming cost V 0 bases and J 5 bases, with 14 bases left between them. CDR1 SGHDT and CDR2 YYEEEE come from the germline V gene. CDR3 length: 16 amino acids. The CDR3 coding sequence is TGTGCCAGCAGCTTGGAGTTGGGGGCGGGAACCGGGGAGCTGTTTTTT. This gives the protein CASSLELGAGTGELFF.

V usage is TRBV19 and J usage is TRBJ1-6; D not certain. This CDR3 contains 15 residues. The V end was cut by 3 bases, the J end by 4 bases, with 10 bases between. CDR1 and CDR2 (germline): LNHDA, SQIVND (reference sequence). CDR3 DNA sequence: TGTGCCAGTAGTATCTCGGCAGCTTATAATTCACCCCTCCACTTT. Translated, it gives CASSISAAYNSPLHF.

The chain employs TRBV14 and TRBJ2-3, with TRBD2 identical over 10 bases. CDR3 length: 15 amino acids. Germline CDR1 SGHDN, CDR2 FVKESK. V shed 2 bases and J 2 bases; nucleotides not matched to a gene: 1. DNA of the CDR3: TGTGCCAGCAGCCAACTAGCGGGAGACACAGATACGCAGTATTTT. Residues: CASSQLAGDTDTQYF.

The chain recombines TRBV11-2 with TRBJ2-1, with a weak D call TRBD1 (5 bases). Germline CDR1 reads SGHAT; CDR2 reads FQNNGV. V lost 5 bases, J lost 5 bases, and 19 bases lay in between. The length of the CDR3 is 16 residues. The CDR3 DNA reads as TGTGCCAGCAGCCAGATTCCAACCCCAGGGAACAATGAGCAGTTCTTC. Its protein is CASSQIPTPGNNEQFF.